This TCR beta chain was recorded in a study of blood T cell repertoires in COVID-19. The germline V gene has CDR1 SEHNR and CDR2 FQNEAQ (reference sequence). There are 15 residues in the CDR3. The V segment lost 1 base and the J segment 5 bases; nucleotides outside the gene matches: 7. Here immunoSEQ multiplex PCR was the method, and the copy in TCRdb shows in-frame clones only, minus some. The sample lists some 300,000 clones, roughly 86% seen once, with 2.5% to 3.5% in the top ten. Source material: PBMCs or T cells enriched from blood (not recorded which). The V gene is TRBV7-9, the J gene TRBJ2-7; 8 bases align to TRBD2. This receptor was identified in a woman aged 50 to 60 who had been exposed to COVID-19. The CDR3 nucleotides are TGTGCCAGCAGCTTAGACCCGGGGGGGGCCCACGAGCAGTACTTC. This translates into CASSLDPGGAHEQYF.